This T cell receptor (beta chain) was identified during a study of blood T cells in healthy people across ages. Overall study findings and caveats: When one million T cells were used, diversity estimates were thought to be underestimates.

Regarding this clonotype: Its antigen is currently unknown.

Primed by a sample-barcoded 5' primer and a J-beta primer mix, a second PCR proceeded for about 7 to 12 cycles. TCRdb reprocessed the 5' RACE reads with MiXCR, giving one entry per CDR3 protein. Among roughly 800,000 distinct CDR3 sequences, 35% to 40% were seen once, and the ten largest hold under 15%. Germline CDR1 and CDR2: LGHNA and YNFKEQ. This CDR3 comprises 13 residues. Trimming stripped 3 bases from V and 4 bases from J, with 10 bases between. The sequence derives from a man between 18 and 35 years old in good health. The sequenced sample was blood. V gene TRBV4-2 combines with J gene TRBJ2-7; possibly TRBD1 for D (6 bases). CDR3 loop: CASSQGALYEQYF. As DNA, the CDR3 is TGTGCCAGCAGCCAGGGGGCGTTATACGAGCAGTACTTC.